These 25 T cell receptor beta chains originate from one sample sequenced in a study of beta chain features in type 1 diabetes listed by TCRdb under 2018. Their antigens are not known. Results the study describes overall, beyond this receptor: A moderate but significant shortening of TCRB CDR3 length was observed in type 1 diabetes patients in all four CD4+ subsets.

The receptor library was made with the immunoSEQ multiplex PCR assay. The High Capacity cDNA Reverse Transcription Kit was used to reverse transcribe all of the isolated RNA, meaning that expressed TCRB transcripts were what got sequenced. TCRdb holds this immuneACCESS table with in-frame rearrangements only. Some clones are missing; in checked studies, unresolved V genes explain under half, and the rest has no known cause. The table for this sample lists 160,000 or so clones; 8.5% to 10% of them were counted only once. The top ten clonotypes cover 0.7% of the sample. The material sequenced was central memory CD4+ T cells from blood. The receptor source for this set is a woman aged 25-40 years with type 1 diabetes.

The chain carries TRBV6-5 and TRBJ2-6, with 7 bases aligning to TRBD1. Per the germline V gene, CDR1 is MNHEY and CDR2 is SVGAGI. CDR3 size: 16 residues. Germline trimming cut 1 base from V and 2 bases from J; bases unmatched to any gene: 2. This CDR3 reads CASSYLGGTGANVLTF. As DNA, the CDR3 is TGTGCCAGCAGTTACTTAGGGGGCACTGGGGCCAACGTCCTGACTTTC.

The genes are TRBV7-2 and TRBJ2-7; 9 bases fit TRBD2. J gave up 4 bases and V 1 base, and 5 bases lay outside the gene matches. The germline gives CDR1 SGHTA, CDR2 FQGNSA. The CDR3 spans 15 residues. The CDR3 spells CASSLVGLATYEQYF. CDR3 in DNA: TGTGCCAGCAGCTTAGTCGGACTAGCGACTTACGAGCAGTACTTC.

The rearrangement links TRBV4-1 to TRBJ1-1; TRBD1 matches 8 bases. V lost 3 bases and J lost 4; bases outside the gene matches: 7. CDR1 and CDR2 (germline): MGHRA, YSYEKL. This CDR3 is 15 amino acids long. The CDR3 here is CASSHPDREGTEAFF. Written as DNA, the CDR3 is TGCGCCAGCAGCCACCCGGACAGGGAGGGCACTGAAGCTTTCTTT.

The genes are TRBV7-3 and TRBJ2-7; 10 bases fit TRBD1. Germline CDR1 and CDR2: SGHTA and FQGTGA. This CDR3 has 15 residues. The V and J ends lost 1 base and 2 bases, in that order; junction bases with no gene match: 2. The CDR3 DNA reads TGTGCCAGCAGCTTAATTGGACAGGGGGCCTACGAGCAGTACTTC. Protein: CASSLIGQGAYEQYF.

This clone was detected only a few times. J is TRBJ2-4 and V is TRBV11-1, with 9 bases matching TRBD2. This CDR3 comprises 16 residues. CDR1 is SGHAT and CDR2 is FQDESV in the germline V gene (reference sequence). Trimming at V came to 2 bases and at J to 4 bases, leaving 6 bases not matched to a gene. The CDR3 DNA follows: TGTGCCAGCAGCTTAACGACTAGCGGCCATAAAAACATTCAGTACTTC. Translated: CASSLTTSGHKNIQYF.

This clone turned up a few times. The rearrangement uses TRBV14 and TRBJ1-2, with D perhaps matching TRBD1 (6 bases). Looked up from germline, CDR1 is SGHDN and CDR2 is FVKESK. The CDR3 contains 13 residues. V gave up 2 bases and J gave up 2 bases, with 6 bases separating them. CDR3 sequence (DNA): TGTGCCAGCAGCCAACAGGGGAACTATGGCTACACCTTC. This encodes CASSQQGNYGYTF.

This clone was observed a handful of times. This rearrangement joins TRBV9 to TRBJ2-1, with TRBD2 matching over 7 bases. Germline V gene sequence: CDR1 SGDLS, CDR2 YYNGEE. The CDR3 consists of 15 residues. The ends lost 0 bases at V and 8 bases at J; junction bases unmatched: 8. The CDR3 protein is CASSVDGGSTHEQFF. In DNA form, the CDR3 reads TGTGCCAGCAGCGTAGACGGCGGGAGCACCCATGAGCAGTTCTTC.

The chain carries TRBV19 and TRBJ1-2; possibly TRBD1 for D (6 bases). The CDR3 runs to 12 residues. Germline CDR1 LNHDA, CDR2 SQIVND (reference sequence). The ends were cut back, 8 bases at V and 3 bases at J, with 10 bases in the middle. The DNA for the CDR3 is TGTGCCAGTCGACAGGCGGACTATGGCTACACCTTC. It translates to CASRQADYGYTF.

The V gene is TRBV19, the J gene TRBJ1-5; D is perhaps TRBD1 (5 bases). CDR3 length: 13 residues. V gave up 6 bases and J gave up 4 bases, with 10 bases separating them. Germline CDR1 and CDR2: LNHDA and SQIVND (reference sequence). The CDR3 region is CASSRTTNQPQHF. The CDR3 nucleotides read TGTGCCAGTAGCCGGACAACAAATCAGCCCCAGCATTTT.

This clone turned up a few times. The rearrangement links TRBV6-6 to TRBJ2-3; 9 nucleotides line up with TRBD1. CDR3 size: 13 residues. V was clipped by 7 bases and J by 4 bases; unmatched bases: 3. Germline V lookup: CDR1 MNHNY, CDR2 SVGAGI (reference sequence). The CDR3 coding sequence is TGTGCCAGCACGGGACAGGGAGCAGATACGCAGTATTTT. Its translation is CASTGQGADTQYF.

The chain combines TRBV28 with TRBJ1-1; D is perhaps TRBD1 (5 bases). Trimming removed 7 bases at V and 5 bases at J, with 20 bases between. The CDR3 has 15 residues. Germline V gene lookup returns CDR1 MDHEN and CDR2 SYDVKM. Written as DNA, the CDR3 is TGTGCCAGCACCACCCGCCTGCGGGGGAGGACTGAAGCTTTCTTT. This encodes CASTTRLRGRTEAFF.

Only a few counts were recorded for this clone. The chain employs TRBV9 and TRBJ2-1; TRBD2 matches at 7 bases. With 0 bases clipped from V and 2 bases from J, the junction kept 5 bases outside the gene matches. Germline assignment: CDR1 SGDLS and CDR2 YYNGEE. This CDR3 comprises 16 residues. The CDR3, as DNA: TGTGCCAGCAGCGTAGGCGGGAGCCCCACCTACAATGAGCAGTTCTTC. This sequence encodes CASSVGGSPTYNEQFF. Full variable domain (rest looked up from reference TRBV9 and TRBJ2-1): DSGVTQTPKHLITATGQRVTLRCSPRSGDLSVYWYQQSLDQGLQFLIQYYNGEERAKGNILERFSAQQFPDLHSELNLSSLELGDSALYFCASSVGGSPTYNEQFFGPGTRLTVL.

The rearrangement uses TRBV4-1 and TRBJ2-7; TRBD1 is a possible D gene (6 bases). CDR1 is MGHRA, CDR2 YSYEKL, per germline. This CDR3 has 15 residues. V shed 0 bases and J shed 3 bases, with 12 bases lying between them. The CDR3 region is CASSQDGGGSYEQYF. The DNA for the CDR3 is TGCGCCAGCAGCCAAGATGGTGGGGGCAGCTACGAGCAGTACTTC.

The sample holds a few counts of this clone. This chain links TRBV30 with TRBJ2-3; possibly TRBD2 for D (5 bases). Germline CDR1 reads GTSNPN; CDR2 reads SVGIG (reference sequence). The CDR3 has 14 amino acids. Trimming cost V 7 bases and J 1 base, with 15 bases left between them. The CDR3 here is CAYLQRARTDTQYF. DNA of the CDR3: TGTGCCTACCTCCAGAGGGCTCGCACAGATACGCAGTATTTT.

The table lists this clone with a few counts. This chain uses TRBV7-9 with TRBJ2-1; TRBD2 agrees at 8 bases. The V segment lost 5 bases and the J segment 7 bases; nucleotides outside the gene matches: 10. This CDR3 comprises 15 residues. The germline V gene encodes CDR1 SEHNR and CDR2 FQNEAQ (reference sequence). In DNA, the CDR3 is TGTGCCAGCAGCCCACAGGGACTAGGCGCGAATGAGCAGTTCTTC. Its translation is CASSPQGLGANEQFF.

The DNA for the CDR3 is TGTGCCAGCAGCTTAGGGGGGGAACCCTACGAGCAGTACTTC. This codes for CASSLGGEPYEQYF. The chain joins TRBV7-8 to TRBJ2-7, with D possibly matching TRBD2 (6 bases). CDR1 is SGHVS and CDR2 is FQNEAQ in the germline V gene. V dropped 1 base and J dropped 2 bases, with 9 bases sitting between them. This CDR3 comprises 14 residues. The whole variable domain, remainder taken from reference TRBV7-8 and TRBJ2-7, is GAGVSQSPRYKVAKRGQDVALRCDPISGHVSLFWYQQALGQGPEFLTYFQNEAQLDKSGLPSDRFFAERPEGSVSTLKIQRTQQEDSAVYLCASSLGGEPYEQYFGPGTRLTVT.

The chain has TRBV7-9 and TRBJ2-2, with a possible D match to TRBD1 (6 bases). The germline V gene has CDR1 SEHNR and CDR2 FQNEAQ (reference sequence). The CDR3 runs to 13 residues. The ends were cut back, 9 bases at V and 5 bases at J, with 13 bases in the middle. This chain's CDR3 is CASDQGSTGELFF. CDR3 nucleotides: TGTGCCAGTGATCAGGGGTCTACCGGGGAGCTGTTTTTT.

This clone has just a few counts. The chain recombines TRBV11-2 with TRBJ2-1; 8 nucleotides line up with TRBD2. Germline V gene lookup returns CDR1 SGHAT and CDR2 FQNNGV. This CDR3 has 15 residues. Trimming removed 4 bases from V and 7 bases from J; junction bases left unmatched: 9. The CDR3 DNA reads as TGTGCCAGCAGCTGGAGCGGGAGCGCTCGAAATGAGCAGTTCTTC. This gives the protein CASSWSGSARNEQFF.

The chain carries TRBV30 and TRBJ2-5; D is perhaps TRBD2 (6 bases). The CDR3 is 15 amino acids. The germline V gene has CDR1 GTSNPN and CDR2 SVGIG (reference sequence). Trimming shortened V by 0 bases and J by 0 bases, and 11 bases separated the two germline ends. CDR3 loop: CAWSVGGWYQETQYF. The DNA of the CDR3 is TGTGCCTGGAGTGTCGGAGGGTGGTACCAAGAGACCCAGTACTTC. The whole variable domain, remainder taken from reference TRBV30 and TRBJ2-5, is SQTIHQWPATLVQPVGSPLSLECTVEGTSNPNLYWYRQAAGRGLQLLFYSVGIGQISSEVPQNLSASRPQDRQFILSSKKLLLSDSGFYLCAWSVGGWYQETQYFGPGTRLLVL.

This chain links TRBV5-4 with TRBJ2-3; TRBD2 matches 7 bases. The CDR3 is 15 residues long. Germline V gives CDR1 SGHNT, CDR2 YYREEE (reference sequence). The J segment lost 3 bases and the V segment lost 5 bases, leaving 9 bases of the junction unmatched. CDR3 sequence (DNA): TGTGCCAGCAGTGGATTTGGGGGAGGGACAGATACGCAGTATTTT. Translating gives CASSGFGGGTDTQYF.

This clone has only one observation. DNA of the CDR3: TGCGCCAGCAGCTTGGGGGGTTGGCGGGAGGGCCTCAATGAGCAGTTCTTC. This codes for CASSLGGWREGLNEQFF. The V call is TRBV5-1, the J call TRBJ2-1; 9 bases match TRBD2. From germline, CDR1 is SGHRS and CDR2 YFSETQ. The junction had 10 bases not matched to a gene; V was cut back by 0 bases and J by 6 bases. This CDR3 has 17 residues. The full variable domain, rest sourced from reference TRBV5-1 and TRBJ2-1, is KAGVTQTPRYLIKTRGQQVTLSCSPISGHRSVSWYQQTPGQGLQFLFEYFSETQRNKGNFPGRFSGRQFSNSRSEMNVSTLELGDSALYLCASSLGGWREGLNEQFFGPGTRLTVL.

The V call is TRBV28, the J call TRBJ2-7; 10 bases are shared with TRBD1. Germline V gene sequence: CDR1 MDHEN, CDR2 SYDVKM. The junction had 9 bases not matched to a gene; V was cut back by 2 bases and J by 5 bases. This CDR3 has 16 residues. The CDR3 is CASSLPLGTGVDEQYF. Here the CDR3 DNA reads TGTGCCAGCAGTTTACCACTCGGGACAGGGGTTGACGAGCAGTACTTC.

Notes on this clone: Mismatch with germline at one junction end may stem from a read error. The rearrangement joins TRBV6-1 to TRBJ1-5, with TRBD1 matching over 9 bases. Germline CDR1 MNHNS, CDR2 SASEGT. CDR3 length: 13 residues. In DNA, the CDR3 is TGTGCGAGCACAAGGGACAGGGATCAGCCCCAGCATTTT. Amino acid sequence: CASTRDRDQPQHF.

CDR3 loop: CASSGPLAGAGELFF. The CDR3 DNA is TGCGCCAGCAGTGGCCCGCTAGCGGGAGCCGGGGAGCTGTTTTTT. The chain recombines TRBV5-1 with TRBJ2-2; 10 nucleotides align to TRBD2. Per germline, CDR1 SGHRS and CDR2 YFSETQ. The V and J ends lost 5 bases and 6 bases, in that order; junction bases with no gene match: 7. This CDR3 region has 15 residues. Filled out from reference TRBV5-1 and TRBJ2-2, the complete variable domain reads KAGVTQTPRYLIKTRGQQVTLSCSPISGHRSVSWYQQTPGQGLQFLFEYFSETQRNKGNFPGRFSGRQFSNSRSEMNVSTLELGDSALYLCASSGPLAGAGELFFGEGSRLTVL.

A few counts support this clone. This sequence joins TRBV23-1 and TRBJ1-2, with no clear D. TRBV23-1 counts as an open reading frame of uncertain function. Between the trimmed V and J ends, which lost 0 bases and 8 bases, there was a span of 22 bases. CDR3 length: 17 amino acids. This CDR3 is CASSQSRSGRGLRGYTF. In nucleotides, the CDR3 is TGCGCCAGCAGTCAATCGCGATCCGGGAGAGGGCTAAGGGGCTACACCTTC.